This TCR beta chain comes out of a study of CD8 T cells in Susac syndrome. Random-hexamer reverse transcription was applied to roughly 0.5 to 1 ug RNA. MiXCR, run by TCRdb on the immunoSEQ multiplex PCR reads, gives a single entry per CDR3 protein. The sample lists 160,000 or so distinct CDR3 sequences; approximately 94% were seen once. This clonotype was counted a single time. V lost 0 bases to trimming and J lost 3 bases; unmatched junction nucleotides: 5. Germline V gene sequence: CDR1 MNHEY, CDR2 SVGAGI. The CDR3 loop spans 17 amino acids. FACS was used to enrich TEMRA cells, whereas the CD8+ and CD4+ T cells were obtained by negative isolation.

Sequenced sample: CD8+ T cells from PBMCs. The V gene is TRBV6-5, the J gene TRBJ2-1, with 10 nucleotides matching TRBD2. The receptor comes from a human donor with multiple sclerosis. The CDR3, as DNA: TGTGCCAGCAGTTACTCGGGGCTAGCGGGGGTCTACAATGAGCAGTTCTTC. It translates to CASSYSGLAGVYNEQFF.